This is a list of T cell receptor beta chains from one sample in a study of Graves' ophthalmopathy and Graves' hyperthyroidism. MiXCR was run by TCRdb on the multiplex PCR reads, yielding one entry per CDR3 protein. The repertoire has just over 600,000 distinct CDR3 sequences, 22% of them found once; the top ten carry roughly 6.9%. Sample: peripheral blood. The source is a woman under 30 with stable Graves' hyperthyroidism. Some clones in this sample may be carry-over from other donors' samples. The conserved cysteine and the conserved F or W are not part of the CDR3 here.

j_call | v_call | cdr3_aa
TRBJ2-7 | TRBV10-3 | AIRGGHNLYEQY
TRBJ2-5 | TRBV13 | ASSSPLAGRETQY
TRBJ1-1 | TRBV24-1 | ATMANTEAF
TRBJ1-6 | TRBV20-1 | SARDLGQINSPLH
TRBJ1-2 | TRBV19 | ASSSDNGYT
TRBJ1-2 | TRBV12-3/TRBV12-4 | ASSSDNGGYT
TRBJ2-2 | TRBV2 | ASSAHGTGELF
TRBJ1-5 | TRBV28 | ASTARGGNQPQH
TRBJ2-6 | TRBV20-1 | SAGTGISGANVLT
TRBJ2-7 | TRBV12-3/TRBV12-4 | ASSPGSALPYEQY
TRBJ1-5 | TRBV6-1 | ASTGNRGVNQPQH
TRBJ1-5 | TRBV11-2 | ASSLELGEWQPQH
TRBJ2-7 | TRBV20-1 | SARTQGKYEQY
TRBJ2-4 | TRBV12-3/TRBV12-4 | ASSLSGRDRNIQY
TRBJ2-7 | TRBV12-3/TRBV12-4 | ASTRQGATYEQY
TRBJ1-2 | TRBV13 | ASSLGATENYGYT
TRBJ1-3 | TRBV10-3 | AISESLGNTIY
TRBJ2-7 | TRBV4-1 | ASSQVFRWEQY
TRBJ1-1 | TRBV6-2/TRBV6-3 | ASRDREEAF
TRBJ2-7 | TRBV7-2 | ASSFTGGTYEQY
TRBJ2-6 | TRBV7-2 | ASSLVAWGGSSGANVLT
TRBJ1-2 | TRBV6-5 | ASSYSSEGGDGYT
TRBJ1-1 | TRBV11-1 | ASSLKQGAETEAF
TRBJ2-5 | TRBV30 | AWGGSGMQGETQY
TRBJ1-3 | TRBV6-1 | ASSQQGNSGNTIY
TRBJ2-7 | TRBV6-4 | ASSQSSGGSYEQC
TRBJ1-5 | TRBV2 | ASSEQLQPQH
TRBJ2-7 | TRBV20-1 | SARDRTSGGNYEQY
TRBJ1-6 | TRBV6-1 | ASRDPPGTDYNSPLH
TRBJ2-7 | TRBV20-1 | SARGRADEQY
TRBJ1-2 | TRBV6-1 | ANSGTDSYGYT
TRBJ1-2 | TRBV12-3/TRBV12-4 | ASSAHRDIGYT
TRBJ1-5 | TRBV24-1 | ATSDFNQPQH
TRBJ2-7 | TRBV2 | ASTTSYEQY
TRBJ2-7 | TRBV20-1 | SASRGASYEQY
TRBJ2-7 | TRBV3-1 | ASSQNSLTYEQY
TRBJ1-1 | TRBV6-1 | ASSVVTENTEAF
TRBJ2-5 | TRBV11-2 | ASSFGLAGVGETQY
TRBJ2-2 | TRBV6-2/TRBV6-3 | ASEHWDSGNTGELF
TRBJ1-5 | TRBV20-1 | SAGGQGRGAQPQH
TRBJ2-5 | TRBV6-5 | ASSYSRTERS
TRBJ2-7 | TRBV5-1 | ASSTRDRGRAYEQY
TRBJ2-2 | TRBV29-1 | SVRTGGTGELF
TRBJ1-1 | TRBV12-3/TRBV12-4 | ASSLGGIAEAF
TRBJ1-1 | TRBV4-1 | ASSQVSWTEAF
TRBJ1-5 | TRBV24-1 | ATSDRTQQPQH
TRBJ1-1 | TRBV13 | ASSPRQTMNTEAF
TRBJ2-5 | TRBV7-6 | ASSSPTLQETQY
TRBJ1-1 | TRBV11-1 | ASSPQGRGLSSNTEAF
TRBJ1-1 | TRBV4-2 | ASSQDPRTVGTEAF
TRBJ1-1 | TRBV9 | ASSGAGQPNTEAF
TRBJ1-5 | TRBV20-1 | SAIHAGVGYSNQPQH
TRBJ2-4 | TRBV6-1 | ASSGSGTDAKNIQY
TRBJ2-7 | TRBV11-2 | ASSLNLAPGEQY
TRBJ2-7 | TRBV4-1 | ASSHRGGTYEQY
TRBJ2-5 | TRBV5-1 | ASSLEGGGKQETQY
TRBJ1-5 | TRBV5-1 | ASSWSGGSNQPQH
TRBJ1-5 | TRBV4-2 | ASSQDRQTSNQPQH
TRBJ2-7 | TRBV6-2/TRBV6-3 | ASSSHSGTSGEGEQY